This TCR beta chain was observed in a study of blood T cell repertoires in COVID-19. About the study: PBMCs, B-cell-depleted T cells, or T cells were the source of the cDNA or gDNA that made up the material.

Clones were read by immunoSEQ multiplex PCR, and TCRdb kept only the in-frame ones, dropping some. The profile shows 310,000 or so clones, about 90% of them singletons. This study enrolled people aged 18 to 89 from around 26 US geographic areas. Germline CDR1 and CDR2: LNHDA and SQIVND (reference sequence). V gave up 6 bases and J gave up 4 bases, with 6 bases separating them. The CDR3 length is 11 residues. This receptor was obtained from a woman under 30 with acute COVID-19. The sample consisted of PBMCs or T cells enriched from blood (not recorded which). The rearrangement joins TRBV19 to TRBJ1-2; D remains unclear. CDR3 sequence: CASRFLYGYTF. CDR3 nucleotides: TGTGCCAGTAGGTTTCTCTATGGCTACACCTTC.